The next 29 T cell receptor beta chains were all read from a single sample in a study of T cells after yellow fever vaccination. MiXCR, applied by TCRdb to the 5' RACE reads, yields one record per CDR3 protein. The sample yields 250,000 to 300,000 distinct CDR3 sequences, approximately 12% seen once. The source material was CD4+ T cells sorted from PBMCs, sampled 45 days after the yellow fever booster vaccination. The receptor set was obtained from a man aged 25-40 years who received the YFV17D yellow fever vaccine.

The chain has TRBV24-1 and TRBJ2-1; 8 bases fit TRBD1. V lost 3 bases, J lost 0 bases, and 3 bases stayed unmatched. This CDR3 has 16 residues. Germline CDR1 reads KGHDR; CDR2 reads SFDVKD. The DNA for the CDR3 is TGTGCCACCAGTGATCTGGACAGGGACTCCTACAATGAGCAGTTCTTC. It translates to CATSDLDRDSYNEQFF.

CDR3 in amino acids: CASSLRLAANEQFF. The CDR3 region has the DNA TGTGCCAGCAGTTTACGACTAGCGGCGAATGAGCAGTTCTTC. V and J are TRBV12-3 or TRBV12-4 and TRBJ2-1; the match to TRBD2 covers 9 bases. The trim removed 2 bases at V and 7 bases at J, leaving 3 bases unmatched. CDR3 length equals 14 residues.

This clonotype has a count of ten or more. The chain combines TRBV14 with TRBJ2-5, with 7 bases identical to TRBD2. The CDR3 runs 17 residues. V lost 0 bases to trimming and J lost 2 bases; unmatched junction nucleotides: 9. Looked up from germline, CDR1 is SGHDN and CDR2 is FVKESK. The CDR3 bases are TGTGCCAGCAGCCAAGAAAGGCTAGCGGTTTTTCAAGAGACCCAGTACTTC. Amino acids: CASSQERLAVFQETQYF.

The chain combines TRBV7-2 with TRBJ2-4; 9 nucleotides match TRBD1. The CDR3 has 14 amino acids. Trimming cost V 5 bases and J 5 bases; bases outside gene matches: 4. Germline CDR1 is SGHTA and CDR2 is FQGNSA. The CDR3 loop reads CASSLRTGENIQYF. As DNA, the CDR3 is TGTGCCAGCAGCCTCCGGACAGGGGAAAACATTCAGTACTTC.

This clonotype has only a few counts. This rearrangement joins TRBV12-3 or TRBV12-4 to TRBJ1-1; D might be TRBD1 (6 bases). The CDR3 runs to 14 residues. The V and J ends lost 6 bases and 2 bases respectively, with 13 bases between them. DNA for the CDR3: TGTGCCAGCAGACCACAGGGACGTAACACTGAAGCTTTCTTT. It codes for CASRPQGRNTEAFF.

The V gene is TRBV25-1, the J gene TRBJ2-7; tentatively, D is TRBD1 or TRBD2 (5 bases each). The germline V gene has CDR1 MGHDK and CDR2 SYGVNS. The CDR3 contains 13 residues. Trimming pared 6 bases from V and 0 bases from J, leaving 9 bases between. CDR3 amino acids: CASRDTSSYEQYF. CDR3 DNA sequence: TGTGCCAGCAGGGACACTAGCTCCTACGAGCAGTACTTC.

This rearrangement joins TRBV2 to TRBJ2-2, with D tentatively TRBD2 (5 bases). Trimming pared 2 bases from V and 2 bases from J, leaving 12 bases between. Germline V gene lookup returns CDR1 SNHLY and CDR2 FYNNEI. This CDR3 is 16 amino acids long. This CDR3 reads CASSELSGDNTGELFF. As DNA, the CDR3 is TGTGCCAGCAGTGAATTAAGCGGCGATAACACCGGGGAGCTGTTTTTT.

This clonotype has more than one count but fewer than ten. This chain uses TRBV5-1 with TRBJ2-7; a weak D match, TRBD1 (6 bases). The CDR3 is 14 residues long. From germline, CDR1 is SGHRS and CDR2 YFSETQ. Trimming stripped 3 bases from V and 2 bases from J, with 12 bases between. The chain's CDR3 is CASSSQGQTYEQYF. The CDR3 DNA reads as TGCGCCAGCAGCTCCCAGGGGCAAACCTACGAGCAGTACTTC.

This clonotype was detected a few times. The CDR3: CASRRLQVVGELFF. CDR3 nucleotides: TGTGCCAGCAGACGCCTTCAGGTGGTAGGGGAGCTGTTTTTT. The chain is built from TRBV7-2 and TRBJ2-2; the D is unclear. The germline CDR1 and CDR2 sequences are SGHTA and FQGNSA. The CDR3 sequence is 14 residues long. V lost 6 bases, J lost 8 bases, and 16 bases lay in between.

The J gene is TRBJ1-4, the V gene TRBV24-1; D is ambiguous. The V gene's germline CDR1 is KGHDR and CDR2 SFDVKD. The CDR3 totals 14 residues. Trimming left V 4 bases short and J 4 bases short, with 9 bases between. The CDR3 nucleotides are TGTGCCACCAGTGACCCGAACAGTAATGAAAAACTGTTTTTT. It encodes CATSDPNSNEKLFF.

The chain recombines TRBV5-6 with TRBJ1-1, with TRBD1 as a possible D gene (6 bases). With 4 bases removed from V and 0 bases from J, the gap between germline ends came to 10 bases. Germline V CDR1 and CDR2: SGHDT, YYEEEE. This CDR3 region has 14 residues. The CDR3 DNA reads TGTGCCAGCAGCGTGGGGGGGCTGAACACTGAAGCTTTCTTT. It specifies CASSVGGLNTEAFF.

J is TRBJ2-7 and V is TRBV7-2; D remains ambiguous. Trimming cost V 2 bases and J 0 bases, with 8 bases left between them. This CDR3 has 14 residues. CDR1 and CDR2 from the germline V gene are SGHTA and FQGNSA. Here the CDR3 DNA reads TGTGCCAGCAGCTTACACCATGACTCCTACGAGCAGTACTTC. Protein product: CASSLHHDSYEQYF.

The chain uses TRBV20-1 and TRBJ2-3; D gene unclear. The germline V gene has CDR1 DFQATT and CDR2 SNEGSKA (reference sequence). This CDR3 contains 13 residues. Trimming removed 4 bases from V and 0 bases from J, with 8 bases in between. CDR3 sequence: CSAKRASTDTQYF. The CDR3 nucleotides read TGCAGTGCTAAACGGGCCAGCACAGATACGCAGTATTTT.

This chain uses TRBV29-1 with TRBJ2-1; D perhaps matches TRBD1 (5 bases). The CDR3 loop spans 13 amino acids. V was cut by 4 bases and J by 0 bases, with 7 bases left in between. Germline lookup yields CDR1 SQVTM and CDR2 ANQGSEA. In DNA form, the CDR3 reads TGCAGCGTTGCAGGGCCCTCCTACAATGAGCAGTTCTTC. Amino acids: CSVAGPSYNEQFF.

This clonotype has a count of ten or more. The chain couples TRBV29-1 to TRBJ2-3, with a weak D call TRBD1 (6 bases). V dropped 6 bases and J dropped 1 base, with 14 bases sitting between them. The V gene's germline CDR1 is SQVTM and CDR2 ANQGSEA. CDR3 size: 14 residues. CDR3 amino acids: CSVGADLGTDTQYF. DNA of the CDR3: TGCAGCGTGGGGGCAGATCTAGGCACAGATACGCAGTATTTT.

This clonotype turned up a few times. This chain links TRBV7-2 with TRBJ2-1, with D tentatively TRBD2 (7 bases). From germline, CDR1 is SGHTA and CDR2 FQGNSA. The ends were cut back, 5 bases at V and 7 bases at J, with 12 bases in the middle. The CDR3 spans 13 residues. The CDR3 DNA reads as TGTGCCAGCAGCCGGGGGGCGCGTAATGAGCAGTTCTTC. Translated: CASSRGARNEQFF.

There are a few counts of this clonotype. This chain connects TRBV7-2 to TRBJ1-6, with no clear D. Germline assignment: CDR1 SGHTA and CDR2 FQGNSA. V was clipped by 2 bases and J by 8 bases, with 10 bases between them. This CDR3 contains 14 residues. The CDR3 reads CASSLSQVYSPLHF. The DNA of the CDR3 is TGTGCCAGCAGCTTAAGTCAGGTTTATTCACCCCTCCACTTT. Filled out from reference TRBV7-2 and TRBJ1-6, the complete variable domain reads GAGVSQSPSNKVTEKGKDVELRCDPISGHTALYWYRQSLGQGLEFLIYFQGNSAPDKSGLPSDRFSAERTGGSVSTLTIQRTQQEDSAVYLCASSLSQVYSPLHFGNGTRLTVT.

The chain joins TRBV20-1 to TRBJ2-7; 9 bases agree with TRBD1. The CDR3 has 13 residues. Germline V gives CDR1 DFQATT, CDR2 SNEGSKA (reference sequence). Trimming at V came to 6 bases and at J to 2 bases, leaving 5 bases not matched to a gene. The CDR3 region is CSAHGDRAYEQYF. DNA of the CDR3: TGCAGTGCACACGGGGACAGGGCCTACGAGCAGTACTTC.

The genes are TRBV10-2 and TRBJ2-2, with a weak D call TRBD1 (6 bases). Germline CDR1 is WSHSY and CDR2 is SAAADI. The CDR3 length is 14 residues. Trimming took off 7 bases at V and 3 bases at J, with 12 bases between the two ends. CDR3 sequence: CASMWTAYTGELFF. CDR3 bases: TGCGCCAGCATGTGGACAGCCTACACCGGGGAGCTGTTTTTT.

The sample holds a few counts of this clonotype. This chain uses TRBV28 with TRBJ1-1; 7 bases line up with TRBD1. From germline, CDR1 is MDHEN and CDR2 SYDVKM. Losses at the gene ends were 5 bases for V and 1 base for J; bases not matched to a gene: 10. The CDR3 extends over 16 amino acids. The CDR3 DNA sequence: TGTGCCAGCAGTCCCTTTACAGGGGACGGGAACACTGAAGCTTTCTTT. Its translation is CASSPFTGDGNTEAFF.

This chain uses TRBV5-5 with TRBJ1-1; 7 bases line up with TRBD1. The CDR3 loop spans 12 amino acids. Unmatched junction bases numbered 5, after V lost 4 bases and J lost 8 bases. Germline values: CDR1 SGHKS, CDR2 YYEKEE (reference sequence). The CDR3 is CASSPTGWEAFF. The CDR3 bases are TGTGCCAGCAGCCCGACAGGGTGGGAAGCTTTCTTT. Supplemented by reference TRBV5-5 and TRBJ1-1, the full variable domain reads DAGVTQSPTHLIKTRGQQVTLRCSPISGHKSVSWYQQVLGQGPQFIFQYYEKEERGRGNFPDRFSARQFPNYSSELNVNALLLGDSALYLCASSPTGWEAFFGQGTRLTVV.

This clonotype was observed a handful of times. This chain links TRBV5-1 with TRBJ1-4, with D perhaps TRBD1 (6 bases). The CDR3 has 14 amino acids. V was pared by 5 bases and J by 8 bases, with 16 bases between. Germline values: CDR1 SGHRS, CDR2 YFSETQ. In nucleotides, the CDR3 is TGCGCCAGCAGTGCTACCGGGACAAACGAAAAACTGTTTTTT. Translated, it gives CASSATGTNEKLFF.

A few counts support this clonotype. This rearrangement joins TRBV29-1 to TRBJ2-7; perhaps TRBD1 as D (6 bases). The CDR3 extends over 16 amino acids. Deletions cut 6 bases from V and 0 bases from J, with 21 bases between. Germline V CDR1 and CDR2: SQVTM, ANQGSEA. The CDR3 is CSVKDSGTRSSYEQYF. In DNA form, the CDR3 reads TGCAGCGTGAAAGATTCCGGGACAAGGAGCTCCTACGAGCAGTACTTC.

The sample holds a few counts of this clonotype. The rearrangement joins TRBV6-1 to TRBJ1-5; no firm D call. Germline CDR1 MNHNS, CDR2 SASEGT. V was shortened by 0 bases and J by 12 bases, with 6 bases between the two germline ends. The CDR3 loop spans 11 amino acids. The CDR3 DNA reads TGTGCCAGCAGTGAAGCTGGCCTCCAGCATTTT. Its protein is CASSEAGLQHF.

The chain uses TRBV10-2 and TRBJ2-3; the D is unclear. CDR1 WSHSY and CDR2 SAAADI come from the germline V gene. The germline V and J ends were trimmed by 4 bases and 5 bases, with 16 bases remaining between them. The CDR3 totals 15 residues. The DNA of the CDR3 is TGCGCCAGCAGTGTTGGTAGCTGGAGAAGAGATACGCAGTATTTT. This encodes CASSVGSWRRDTQYF.

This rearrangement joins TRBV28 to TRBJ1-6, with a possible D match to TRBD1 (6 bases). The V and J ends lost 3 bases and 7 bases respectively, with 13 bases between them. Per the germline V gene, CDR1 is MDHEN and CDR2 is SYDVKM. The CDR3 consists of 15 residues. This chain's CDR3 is CASSLIGTLNSPLHF. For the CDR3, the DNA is TGTGCCAGCAGTTTGATCGGGACACTGAATTCACCCCTCCACTTT.

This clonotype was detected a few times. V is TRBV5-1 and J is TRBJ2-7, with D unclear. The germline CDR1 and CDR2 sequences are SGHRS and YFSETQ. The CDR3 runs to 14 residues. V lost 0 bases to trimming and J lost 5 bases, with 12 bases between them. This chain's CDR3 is CASSLEAVRDEQYF. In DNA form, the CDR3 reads TGCGCCAGCAGCTTGGAGGCGGTACGGGACGAGCAGTACTTC.

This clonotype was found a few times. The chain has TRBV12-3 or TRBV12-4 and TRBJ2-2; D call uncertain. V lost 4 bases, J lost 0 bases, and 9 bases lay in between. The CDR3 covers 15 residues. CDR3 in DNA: TGTGCCAGCAGTTCGTACACACCGAACACCGGGGAGCTGTTTTTT. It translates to CASSSYTPNTGELFF.

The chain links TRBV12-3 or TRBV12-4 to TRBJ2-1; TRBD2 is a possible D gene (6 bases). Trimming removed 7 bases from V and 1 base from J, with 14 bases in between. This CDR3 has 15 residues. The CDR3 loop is CASNGPGASYNEQFF. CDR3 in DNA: TGTGCCAGCAACGGGCCGGGAGCGTCCTACAATGAGCAGTTCTTC.